This passage covers 2 T cell receptor beta chains from one sample sequenced in a study of cytomegalovirus exposure and HLA in healthy donors. Use of 60 Vbeta and 13 Jbeta primers characterized the PCR. The table came from immunoSEQ multiplex PCR; TCRdb's copy has only in-frame clones and leaves some out. The sample lists about 130,000 clones, around 83% seen once, with less than 1.5% in the top ten. The source material was PBMCs. The receptors were gathered from a girl aged 2 to 9 in good health and CMV-seronegative.

V and J are TRBV4-2 and TRBJ2-3, with 14 positions matching TRBD2. CDR3 length: 18 amino acids. With V trimmed by 0 bases and J by 3 bases, 5 bases remained unmatched. Germline CDR1 and CDR2: LGHNA and YNFKEQ. The CDR3 sequence: CASSQEGTSGRGTDTQYF. CDR3 nucleotide sequence: TGTGCCAGCAGCCAAGAGGGGACTAGCGGGAGAGGGACAGATACGCAGTATTTT.

The chain combines TRBV7-9 with TRBJ2-2; weak D call: TRBD1 (6 bases). This CDR3 is 14 amino acids long. The V end was cut by 5 bases, the J end by 6 bases, with 13 bases between. Germline V lookup: CDR1 SEHNR, CDR2 FQNEAQ (reference sequence). This CDR3 is CASSKTQGPGELFF. The CDR3 nucleotides read TGTGCCAGCAGCAAAACACAGGGCCCCGGGGAGCTGTTTTTT.